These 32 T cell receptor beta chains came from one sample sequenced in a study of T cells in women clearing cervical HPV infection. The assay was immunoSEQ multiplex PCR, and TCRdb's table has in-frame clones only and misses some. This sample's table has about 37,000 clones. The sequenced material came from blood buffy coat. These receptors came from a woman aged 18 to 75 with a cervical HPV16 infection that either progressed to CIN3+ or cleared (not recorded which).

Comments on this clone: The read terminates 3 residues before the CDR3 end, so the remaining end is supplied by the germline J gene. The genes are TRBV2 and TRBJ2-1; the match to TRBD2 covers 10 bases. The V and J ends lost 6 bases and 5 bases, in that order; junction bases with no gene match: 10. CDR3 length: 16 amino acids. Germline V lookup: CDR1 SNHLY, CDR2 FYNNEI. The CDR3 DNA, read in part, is TGTGCCAGCAGAGAGAGAACTAGCGGGAATAACAATGAG. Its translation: CASRERTSGNNNE. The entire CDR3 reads CASRERTSGNNNEQFF.

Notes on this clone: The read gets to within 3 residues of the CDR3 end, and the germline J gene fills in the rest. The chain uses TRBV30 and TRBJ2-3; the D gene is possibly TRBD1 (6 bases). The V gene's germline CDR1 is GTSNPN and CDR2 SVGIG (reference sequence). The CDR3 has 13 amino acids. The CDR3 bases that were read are TGTGCCTGGAGTGCAGGGGTGGATCAGCCG. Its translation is CAWSAGVDQP. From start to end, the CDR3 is CAWSAGVDQPQYF.

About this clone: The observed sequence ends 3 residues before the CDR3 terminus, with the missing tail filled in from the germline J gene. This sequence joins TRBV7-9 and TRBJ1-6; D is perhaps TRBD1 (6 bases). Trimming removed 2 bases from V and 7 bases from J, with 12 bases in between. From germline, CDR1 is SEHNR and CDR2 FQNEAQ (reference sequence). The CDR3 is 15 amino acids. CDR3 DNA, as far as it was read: TGTGCCAGCAGCTTACGAGTAGGGGGAAATTCACCC. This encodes CASSLRVGGNSP. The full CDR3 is CASSLRVGGNSPLHF.

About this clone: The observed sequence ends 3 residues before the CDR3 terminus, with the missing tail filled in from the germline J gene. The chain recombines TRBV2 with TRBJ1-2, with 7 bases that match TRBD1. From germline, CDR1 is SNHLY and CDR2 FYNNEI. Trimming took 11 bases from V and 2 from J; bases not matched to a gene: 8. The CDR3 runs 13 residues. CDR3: CAGLTGPNYGYTF. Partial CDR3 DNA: TGTGCCGGCTTGACAGGGCCAAACTATGGC.

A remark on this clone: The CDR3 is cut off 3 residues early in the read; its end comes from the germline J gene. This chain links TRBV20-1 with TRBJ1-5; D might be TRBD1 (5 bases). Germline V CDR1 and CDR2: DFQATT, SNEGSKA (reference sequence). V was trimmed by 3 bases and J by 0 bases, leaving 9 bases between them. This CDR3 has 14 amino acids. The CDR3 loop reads CSASKTDSNQPQHF. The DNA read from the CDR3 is TGCAGTGCTAGCAAGACAGATAGCAATCAGCCC.

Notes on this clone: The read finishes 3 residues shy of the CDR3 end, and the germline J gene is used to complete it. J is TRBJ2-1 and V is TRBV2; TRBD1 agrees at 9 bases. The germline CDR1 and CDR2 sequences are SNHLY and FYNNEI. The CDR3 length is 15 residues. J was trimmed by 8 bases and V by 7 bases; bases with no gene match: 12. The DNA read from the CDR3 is TGTGCCAGCAATCCACAGGGGGCGCGGTACGATGAG. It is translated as CASNPQGARYDE. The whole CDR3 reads CASNPQGARYDEQFF.

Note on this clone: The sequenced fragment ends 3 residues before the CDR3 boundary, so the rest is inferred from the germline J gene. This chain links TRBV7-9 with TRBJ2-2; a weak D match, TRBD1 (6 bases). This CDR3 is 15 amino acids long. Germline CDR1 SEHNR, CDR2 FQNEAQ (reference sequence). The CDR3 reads CASSYTGTKGEKLFF. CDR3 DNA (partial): TGTGCCAGCAGCTACACCGGGACAAAGGGTGAAAAG.

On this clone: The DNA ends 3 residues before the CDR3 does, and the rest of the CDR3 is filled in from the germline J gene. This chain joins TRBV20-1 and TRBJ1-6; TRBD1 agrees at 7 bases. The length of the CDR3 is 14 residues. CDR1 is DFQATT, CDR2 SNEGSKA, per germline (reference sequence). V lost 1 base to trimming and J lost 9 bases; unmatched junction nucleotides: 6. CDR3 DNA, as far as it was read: TGCAGTGCTAGAGTCCGGGACAGAAGTTCACCC. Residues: CSARVRDRSSP. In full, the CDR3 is CSARVRDRSSPLHF.

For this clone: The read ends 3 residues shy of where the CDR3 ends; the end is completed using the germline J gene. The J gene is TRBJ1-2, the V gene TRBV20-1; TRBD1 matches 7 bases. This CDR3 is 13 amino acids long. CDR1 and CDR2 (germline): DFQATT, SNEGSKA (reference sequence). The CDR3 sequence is CSAGGGEGGGYTF. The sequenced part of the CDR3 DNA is TGCAGTGCTGGTGGGGGTGAAGGGGGCGGC.

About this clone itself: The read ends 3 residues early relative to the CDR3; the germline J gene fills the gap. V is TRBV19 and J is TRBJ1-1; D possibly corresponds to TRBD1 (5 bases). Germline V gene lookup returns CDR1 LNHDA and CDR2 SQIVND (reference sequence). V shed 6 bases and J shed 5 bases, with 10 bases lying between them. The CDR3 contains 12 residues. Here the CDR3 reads CASSQGRTEAFF. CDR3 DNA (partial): TGTGCCAGTAGCCAGGGTCGGACTGAA.

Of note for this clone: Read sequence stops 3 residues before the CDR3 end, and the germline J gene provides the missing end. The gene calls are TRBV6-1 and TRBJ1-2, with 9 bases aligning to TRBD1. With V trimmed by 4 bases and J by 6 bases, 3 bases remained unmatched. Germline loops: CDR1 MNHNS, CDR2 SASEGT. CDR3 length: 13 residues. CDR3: CASSAQGADGYTF. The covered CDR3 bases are TGTGCCAGCAGTGCACAGGGGGCGGATGGC.

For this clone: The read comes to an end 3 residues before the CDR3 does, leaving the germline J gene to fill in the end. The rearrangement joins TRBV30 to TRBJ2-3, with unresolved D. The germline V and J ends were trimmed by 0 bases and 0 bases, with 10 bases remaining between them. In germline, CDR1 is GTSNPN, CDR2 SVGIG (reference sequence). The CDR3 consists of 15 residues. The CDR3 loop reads CAWSVLAASTDTQYF. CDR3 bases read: TGTGCCTGGAGTGTACTGGCGGCTAGCACAGATACG.

The CDR3 protein is CASSRYSDSGEQFF. CDR3 DNA (partial): TGTGCCAGCAGCCGTTATAGCGATTCTGGTGAG. The chain carries TRBV6-2 or TRBV6-3 and TRBJ2-1, with a tentative D call TRBD2 (5 bases). The read finishes 3 residues shy of the CDR3 end, and the germline J gene is used to complete it. V lost 6 bases and J lost 9, with 18 bases in between. CDR1 and CDR2 (germline): MNHEY, SVGEGT. The CDR3 consists of 14 residues.

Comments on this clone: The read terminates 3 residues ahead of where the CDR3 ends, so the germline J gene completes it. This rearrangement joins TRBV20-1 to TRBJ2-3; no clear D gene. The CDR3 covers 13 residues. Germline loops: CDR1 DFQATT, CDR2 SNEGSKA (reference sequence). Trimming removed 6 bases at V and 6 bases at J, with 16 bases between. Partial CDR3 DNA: TGCAGTGCGAGCTCAGGTCATCACGATACG. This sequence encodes CSASSGHHDT. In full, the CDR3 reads CSASSGHHDTQYF.

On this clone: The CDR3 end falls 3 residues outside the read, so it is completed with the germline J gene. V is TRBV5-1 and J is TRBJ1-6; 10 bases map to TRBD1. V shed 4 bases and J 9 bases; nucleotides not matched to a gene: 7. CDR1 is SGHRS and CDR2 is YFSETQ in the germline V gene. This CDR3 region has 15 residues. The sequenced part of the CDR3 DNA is TGCGCCAGCAGCCTCGGACGGACAGGGGGTTCACCC. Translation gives CASSLGRTGGSP. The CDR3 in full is CASSLGRTGGSPLHF.

The CDR3 loop is CASSTNTEDNYGYTF. The part of the CDR3 DNA that was read is TGTGCCAGCAGTACAAACACAGAAGACAACTATGGC. The rearrangement uses TRBV28 and TRBJ1-2; D gene ambiguous. The sequenced fragment ends 3 residues before the CDR3 boundary, so the rest is inferred from the germline J gene. The V end was cut by 5 bases, the J end by 2 bases, with 15 bases between. The CDR3 loop spans 15 amino acids. Germline CDR1 is MDHEN and CDR2 is SYDVKM.

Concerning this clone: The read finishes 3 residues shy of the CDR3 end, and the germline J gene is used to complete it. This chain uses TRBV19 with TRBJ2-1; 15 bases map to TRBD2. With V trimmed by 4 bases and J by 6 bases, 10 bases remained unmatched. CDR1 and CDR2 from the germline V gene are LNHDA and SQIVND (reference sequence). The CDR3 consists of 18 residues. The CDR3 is CASSKGRTSGGAGNEQFF. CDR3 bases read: TGTGCCAGTAGTAAGGGTCGGACTAGCGGGGGGGCCGGCAATGAG.

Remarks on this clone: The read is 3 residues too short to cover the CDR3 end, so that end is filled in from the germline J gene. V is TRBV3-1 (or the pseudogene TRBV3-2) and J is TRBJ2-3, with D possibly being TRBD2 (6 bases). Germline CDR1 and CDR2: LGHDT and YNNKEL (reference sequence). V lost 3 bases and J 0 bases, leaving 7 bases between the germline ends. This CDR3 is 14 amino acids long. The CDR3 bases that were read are TGTGCCAGCAGCCAGACTAGTAGCACAGATACG. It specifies CASSQTSSTDT. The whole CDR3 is CASSQTSSTDTQYF.

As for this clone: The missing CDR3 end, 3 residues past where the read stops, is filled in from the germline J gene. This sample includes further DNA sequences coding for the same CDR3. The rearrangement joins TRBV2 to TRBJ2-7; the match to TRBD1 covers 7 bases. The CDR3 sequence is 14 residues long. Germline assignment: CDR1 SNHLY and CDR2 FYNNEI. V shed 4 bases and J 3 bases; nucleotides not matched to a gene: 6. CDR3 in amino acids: CASSGQGVDYEQYF. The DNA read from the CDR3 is TGTGCCAGCAGTGGGCAGGGGGTAGACTACGAG.

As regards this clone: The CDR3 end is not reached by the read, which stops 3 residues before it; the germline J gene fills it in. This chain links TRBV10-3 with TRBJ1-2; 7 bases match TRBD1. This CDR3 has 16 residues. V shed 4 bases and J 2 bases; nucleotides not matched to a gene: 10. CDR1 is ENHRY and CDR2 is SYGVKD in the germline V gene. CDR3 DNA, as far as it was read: TGTGCCATCAGTGGTGGATTGGGGACAGTGAACTATGGC. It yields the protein CAISGGLGTVNYG. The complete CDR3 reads CAISGGLGTVNYGYTF.

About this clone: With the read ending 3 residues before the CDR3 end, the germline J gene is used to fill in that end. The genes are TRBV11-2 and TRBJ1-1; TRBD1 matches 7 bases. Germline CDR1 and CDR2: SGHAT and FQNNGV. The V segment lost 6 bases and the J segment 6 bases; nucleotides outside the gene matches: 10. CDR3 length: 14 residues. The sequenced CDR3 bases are TGTGCCAGCAGGCCACAGGGGTCAGGCGCTGAA. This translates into CASRPQGSGAE. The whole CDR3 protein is CASRPQGSGAEAFF.

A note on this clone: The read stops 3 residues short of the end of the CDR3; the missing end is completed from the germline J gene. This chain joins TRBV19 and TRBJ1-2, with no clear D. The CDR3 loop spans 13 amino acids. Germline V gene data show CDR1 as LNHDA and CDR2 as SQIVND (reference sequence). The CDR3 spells CASSNQAAYDYTF. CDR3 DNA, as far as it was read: TGTGCCAGTAGTAATCAGGCCGCCTACGAC.

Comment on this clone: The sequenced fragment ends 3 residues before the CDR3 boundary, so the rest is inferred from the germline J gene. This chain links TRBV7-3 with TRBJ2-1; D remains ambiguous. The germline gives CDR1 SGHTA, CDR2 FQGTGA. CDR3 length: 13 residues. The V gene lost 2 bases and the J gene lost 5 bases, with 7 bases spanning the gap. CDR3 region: CASSLEQNNEQFF. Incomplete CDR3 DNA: TGTGCCAGCAGCTTAGAACAAAACAATGAG.

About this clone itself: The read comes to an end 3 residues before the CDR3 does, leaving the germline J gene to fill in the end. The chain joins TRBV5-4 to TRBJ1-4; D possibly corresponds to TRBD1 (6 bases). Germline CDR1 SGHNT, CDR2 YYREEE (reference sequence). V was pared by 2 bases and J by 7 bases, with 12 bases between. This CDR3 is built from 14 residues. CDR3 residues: CASSLGGTGEKLFF. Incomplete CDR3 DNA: TGTGCCAGCAGCTTAGGGGGTACGGGTGAAAAA. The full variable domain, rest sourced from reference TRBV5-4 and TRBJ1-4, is ETGVTQSPTHLIKTRGQQVTLRCSSQSGHNTVSWYQQALGQGPQFIFQYYREEENGRGNFPPRFSGLQFPNYSSELNVNALELDDSALYLCASSLGGTGEKLFFGSGTQLSVL.

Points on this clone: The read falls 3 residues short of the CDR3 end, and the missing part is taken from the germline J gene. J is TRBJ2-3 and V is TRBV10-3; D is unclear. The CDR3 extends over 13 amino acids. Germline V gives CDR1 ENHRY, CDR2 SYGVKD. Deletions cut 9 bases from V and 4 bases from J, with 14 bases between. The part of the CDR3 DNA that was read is TGTGCCATAACGAGATCCCAGGCAGATACG. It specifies CAITRSQADT. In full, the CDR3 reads CAITRSQADTQYF.

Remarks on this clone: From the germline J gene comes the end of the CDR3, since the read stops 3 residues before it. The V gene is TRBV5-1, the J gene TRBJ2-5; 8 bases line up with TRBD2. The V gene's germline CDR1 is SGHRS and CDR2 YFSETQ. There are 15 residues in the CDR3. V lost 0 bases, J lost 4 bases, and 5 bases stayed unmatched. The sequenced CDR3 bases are TGCGCCAGCAGCTTGGGAGTAGCGGGATTAGAGACC. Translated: CASSLGVAGLET. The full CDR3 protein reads CASSLGVAGLETQYF.

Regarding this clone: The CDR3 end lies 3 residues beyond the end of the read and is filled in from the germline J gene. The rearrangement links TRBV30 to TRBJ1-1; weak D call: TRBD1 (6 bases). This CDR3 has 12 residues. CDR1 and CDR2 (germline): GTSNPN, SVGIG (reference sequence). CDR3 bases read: TGTGCCTGGAGTCCAGCCGGGACAGAA. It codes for CAWSPAGTE. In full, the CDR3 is CAWSPAGTEAFF.

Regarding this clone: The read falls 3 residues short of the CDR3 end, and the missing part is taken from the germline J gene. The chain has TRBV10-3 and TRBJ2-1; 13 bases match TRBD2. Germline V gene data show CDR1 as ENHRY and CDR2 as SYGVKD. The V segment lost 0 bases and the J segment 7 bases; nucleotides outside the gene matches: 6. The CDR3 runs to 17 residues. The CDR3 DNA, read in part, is TGTGCCATCAGTGAGTCGGGGACTAGCGGGACAAGTAATGAG. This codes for CAISESGTSGTSNE. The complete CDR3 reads CAISESGTSGTSNEQFF.

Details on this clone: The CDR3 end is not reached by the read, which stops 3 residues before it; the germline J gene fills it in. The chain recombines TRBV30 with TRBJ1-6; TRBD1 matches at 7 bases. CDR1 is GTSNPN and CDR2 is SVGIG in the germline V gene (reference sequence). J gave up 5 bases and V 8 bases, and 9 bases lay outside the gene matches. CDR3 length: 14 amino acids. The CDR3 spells CAPKRGRNNSPLHF. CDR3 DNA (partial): TGTGCCCCTAAGAGGGGGCGCAATAATTCACCC. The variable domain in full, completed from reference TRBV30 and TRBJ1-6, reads SQTIHQWPATLVQPVGSPLSLECTVEGTSNPNLYWYRQAAGRGLQLLFYSVGIGQISSEVPQNLSASRPQDRQFILSSKKLLLSDSGFYLCAPKRGRNNSPLHFGNGTRLTVT.

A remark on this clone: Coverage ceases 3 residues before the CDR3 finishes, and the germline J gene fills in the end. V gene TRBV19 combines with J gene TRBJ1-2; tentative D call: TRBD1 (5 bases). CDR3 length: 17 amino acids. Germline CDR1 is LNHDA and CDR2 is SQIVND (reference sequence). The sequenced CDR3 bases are TGTGCCAGTAGTATCGGAGACTTTTCCCAGGGCAAAAACATC. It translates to CASSIGDFSQGKNI. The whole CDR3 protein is CASSIGDFSQGKNIYTF.

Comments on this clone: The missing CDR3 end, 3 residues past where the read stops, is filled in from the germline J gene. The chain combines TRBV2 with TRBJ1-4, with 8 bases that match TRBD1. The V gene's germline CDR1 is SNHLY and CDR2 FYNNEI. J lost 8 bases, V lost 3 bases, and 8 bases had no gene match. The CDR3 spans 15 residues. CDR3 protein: CASSEVRQGSEKLFF. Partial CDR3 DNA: TGTGCCAGCAGTGAGGTCCGACAGGGGAGCGAAAAA.

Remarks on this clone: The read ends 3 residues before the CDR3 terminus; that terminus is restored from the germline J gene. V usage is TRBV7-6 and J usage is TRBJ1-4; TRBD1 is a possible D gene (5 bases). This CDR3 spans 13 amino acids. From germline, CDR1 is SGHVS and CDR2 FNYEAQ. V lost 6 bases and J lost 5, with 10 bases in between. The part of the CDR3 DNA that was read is TGTGCCAGCAGTTTGGACATGAATGAAAAA. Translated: CASSLDMNEK. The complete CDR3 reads CASSLDMNEKLFF.